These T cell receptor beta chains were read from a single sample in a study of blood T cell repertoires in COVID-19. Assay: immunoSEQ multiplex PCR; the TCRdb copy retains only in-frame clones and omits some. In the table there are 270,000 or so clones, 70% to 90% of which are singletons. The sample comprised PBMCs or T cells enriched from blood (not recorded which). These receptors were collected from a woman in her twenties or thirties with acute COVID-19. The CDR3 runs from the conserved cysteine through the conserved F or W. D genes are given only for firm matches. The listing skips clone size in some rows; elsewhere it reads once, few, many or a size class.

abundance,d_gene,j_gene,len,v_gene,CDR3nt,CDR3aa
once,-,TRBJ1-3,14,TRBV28,TGTGCCAGCAGTCAAATTAGCTCTGGAAACACCATATATTTT,CASSQISSGNTIYF
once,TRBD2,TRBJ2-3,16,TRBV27,TGTGCCAGCAGTTTATCGATGGGACTAGAAACAGATACGCAGTATTTT,CASSLSMGLETDTQYF
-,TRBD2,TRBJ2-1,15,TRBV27,TGTGCCAGCAGTTTCGCCGGGACTAGCGGCAATGAGCAGTTCTTC,CASSFAGTSGNEQFF
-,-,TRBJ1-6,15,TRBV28,TGTGCCAGCATCCAACAGGGTATAGATAATTCACCCCTCCACTTT,CASIQQGIDNSPLHF
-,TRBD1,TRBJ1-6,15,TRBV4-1,TGCGCCAGCAGCCAAGGATCACAGGACAGGGTTCCCCTCCACTTT,CASSQGSQDRVPLHF
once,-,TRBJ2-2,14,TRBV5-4,TGTGCGAGCAGGAGGGCCTGGGACACCGGGGAGCTGTTTTTT,CASRRAWDTGELFF
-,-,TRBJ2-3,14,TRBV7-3,TGTGCCAGCAGCTTCGCCGGGATTGCAGATACGCAGTATTTT,CASSFAGIADTQYF
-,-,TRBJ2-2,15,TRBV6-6,TGTGCCAGCTGTCCGGGACACTTGAACACCGGGGAGCTGTTTTTT,CASCPGHLNTGELFF
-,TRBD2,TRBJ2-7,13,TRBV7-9,TGTGCCAGCACCTCTAGCGGGAAGGACGAGCAGTACTTC,CASTSSGKDEQYF
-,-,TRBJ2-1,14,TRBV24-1,TGTGCCACCAGTGATCGAAGGGGCTACAATGAGCAGTTCTTC,CATSDRRGYNEQFF
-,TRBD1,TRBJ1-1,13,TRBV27,TGTGCCAGTTACAGGGGGCCGTACACTGAAGCTTTCTTT,CASYRGPYTEAFF
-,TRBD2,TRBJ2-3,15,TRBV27,TGTGCCAGCAGTTACCTAGCGGGAGGCACAGATACGCAGTATTTT,CASSYLAGGTDTQYF
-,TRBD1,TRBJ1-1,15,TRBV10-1,TGCGCCAGCAGGCCCGGGACAGGGGGGAACACTGAAGCTTTCTTT,CASRPGTGGNTEAFF
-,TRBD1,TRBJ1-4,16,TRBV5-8,TGTGCCAGCAGCCCGAACTCCGGGACAGGGGGAAGAAAACTGTTTTTT,CASSPNSGTGGRKLFF
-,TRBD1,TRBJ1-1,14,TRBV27,TGTGCCAGCAGAGAATCACAGGGGCCCACTGAAGCTTTCTTT,CASRESQGPTEAFF
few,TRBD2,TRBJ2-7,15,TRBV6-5,TGTGCCAGCAGTACGACTAGCGGGAGTGGATACGAGCAGTACTTC,CASSTTSGSGYEQYF
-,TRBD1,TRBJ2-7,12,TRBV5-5,TGTGCCAGCAGCACGACAGGGTGGGAGCAGTACTTC,CASSTTGWEQYF
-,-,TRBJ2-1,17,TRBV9,TGTGCCAGCAGCGTAGTAGCCTTAGCGGATGGGGACAATGAGCAGTTCTTC,CASSVVALADGDNEQFF
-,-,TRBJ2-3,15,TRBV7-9,TGTGCCAGCAGCTTACACTCGGAGGGGACAGATACGCAGTATTTT,CASSLHSEGTDTQYF
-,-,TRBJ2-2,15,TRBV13,TGTGCCAGCAGCCACGACAGGAGTAGCACCGGGGAGCTGTTTTTT,CASSHDRSSTGELFF
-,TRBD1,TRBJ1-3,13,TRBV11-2,TGTGCCAGCAGCTTAGCCAGGGGGGACACCATATATTTT,CASSLARGDTIYF
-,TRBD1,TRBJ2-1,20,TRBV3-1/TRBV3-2,TGTGCCAGCAGCCGAATGGGAGGTTCATTTCCCGGGACAGGGTACAATGAGCAGTTCTTC,CASSRMGGSFPGTGYNEQFF
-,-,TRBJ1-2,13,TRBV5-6,TGTGCCAGCAGCTTGGAACAGGGCTATGGCTACACCTTC,CASSLEQGYGYTF
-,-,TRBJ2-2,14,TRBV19,TGTGCCAGTACCCCGGGACTGTACACCGGGGAGCTGTTTTTT,CASTPGLYTGELFF
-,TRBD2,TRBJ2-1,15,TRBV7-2,TGTGCCAGCAGCTTACAGGCGGGAGGGCCAATTGAGCAGTTCTTC,CASSLQAGGPIEQFF
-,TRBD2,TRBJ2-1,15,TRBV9,TGTGCCAGCAGTGCCAGCGGGGGCCTCATCCATGAGCAGTTCTTC,CASSASGGLIHEQFF
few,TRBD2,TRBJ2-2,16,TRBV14,TGTGCCAGCAGCTTCAGACTAGCGGAGAACACCGGGGAGCTGTTTTTT,CASSFRLAENTGELFF
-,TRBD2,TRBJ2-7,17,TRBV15,TGTGCCACCAGCAGAGGGGGACTAGCGGGAGTGGGGTACGAGCAGTACTTC,CATSRGGLAGVGYEQYF
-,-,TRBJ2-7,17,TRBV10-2,TGCGCCAGCTCTATTCCTTCGACGGCCTACAGCTCCTACGAGCAGTACTTC,CASSIPSTAYSSYEQYF
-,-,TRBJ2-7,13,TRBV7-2,TGTGCCAGCAGCCCGGGACTCTCTAGGGAGCAGTACTTC,CASSPGLSREQYF
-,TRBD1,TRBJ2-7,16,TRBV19,TGTGCCAGTAGCCTCTCCGGGACAGGGTGGATCTACGAGCAGTACTTC,CASSLSGTGWIYEQYF
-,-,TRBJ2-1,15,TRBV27,TGTGCCAGCAGTTTATCCGGGGGAACCTACAATGAGCAGTTCTTC,CASSLSGGTYNEQFF
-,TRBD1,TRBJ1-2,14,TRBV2,TGTGCCAGCAGCCCGGGACAGGGGGTTCATGGCTACACCTTC,CASSPGQGVHGYTF
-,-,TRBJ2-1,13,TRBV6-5,TGTGCCCAGCGACCCGAAACCTACAATGAGCAGTTCTTC,CAQRPETYNEQFF
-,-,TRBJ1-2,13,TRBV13,TGTGCCAGCAGCTTAAGGGGCAGGGATGGCTACACCTTC,CASSLRGRDGYTF
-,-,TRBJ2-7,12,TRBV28,TGTGCCAGCAGTTCTCGGGGTTACGAGCAGTACTTC,CASSSRGYEQYF
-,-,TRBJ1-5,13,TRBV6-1,TGTGCCAGCAGTGAAGCGGGGGGGCTCGGGCAGCATTTT,CASSEAGGLGQHF
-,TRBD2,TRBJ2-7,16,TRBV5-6,TGTGCCAGCAGCCCCGGCCACGGACTAGCTAGCTACGAGCAGTACTTC,CASSPGHGLASYEQYF
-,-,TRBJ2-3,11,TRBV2,TGTGCCACCGCGGAAGCAGATACGCAGTATTTT,CATAEADTQYF
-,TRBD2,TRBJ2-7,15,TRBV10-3,TGTGCCATCAGTGAGTCCGCTAGCGGGACCTACGAGCAGTACTTC,CAISESASGTYEQYF
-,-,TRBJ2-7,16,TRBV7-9,TGTGCCAGCAGCTTAGCTTTAGCTGAGCCCTCCTACGAGCAGTACTTC,CASSLALAEPSYEQYF
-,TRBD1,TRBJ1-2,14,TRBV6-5,TGTGCCAGCAGTTCGGGACAGGCCAACTATGGCTACACCTTC,CASSSGQANYGYTF